The clone carrying this TCR beta chain was observed a few times. Its antigen is as yet unknown. This CDR3 has 14 residues. Germline-derived CDR1 and CDR2 are SEHNR and FQNEAQ (reference sequence). The V end was cut by 4 bases, the J end by 1 base, with 9 bases between. The data belong to a study of T-cell memory formation after mild COVID-19. About the research overall: The study found TCR clusters largely donor specific. The study's findings and limits: The CD4+ clones that contracted clustered mainly within CM and EM, and the CD8+ clones concentrated in EMRA.

MiXCR was run by TCRdb on the 5' RACE reads, yielding one entry per CDR3 protein. This repertoire shows about 110,000 distinct CDR3 sequences, approximately 15% found once; its top ten account for more than 25%. The chain has TRBV7-9 and TRBJ2-3; D remains unclear. This receptor was taken from an adult woman who had mild COVID-19 (a few samples of this study predate the infection). Cell type and time point are not known. What was sequenced was PBMCs or a T cell subset sorted from them (not recorded which). The CDR3 sequence: CASSWADGTDTQYF. CDR3 nucleotide sequence: TGTGCCAGCAGCTGGGCGGACGGCACAGATACGCAGTATTTT.